A selection of T cell receptor beta chains follows, all from one sample in a study of T cells in Graves' hyperthyroidism and ophthalmopathy. Via MiXCR, TCRdb re-called the multiplex PCR reads, giving one row per CDR3 protein. The data contain fewer than 700,000 distinct CDR3 sequences, more than 15% of them seen just once; the ten biggest clones take up 15% to 20%. Sequencing input: blood. These receptors all stem from a young woman with Graves' ophthalmopathy. Each CDR3 is given with its conserved first and last residue. The order of the fields is CDR3 length, clone size, D gene, J gene, V gene, CDR3 protein, CDR3 DNA. A D gene is named only where the DNA matches it firmly. Not all rows give a size; the values are once, few, many and, for expanded clones, a class.

>16|NA|TRBD2|TRBJ2-2|TRBV6-1
CASDGLAGGGPGELFF
TGTGCCAGCGACGGACTAGCGGGAGGGGGGCCCGGGGAGCTGTTTTTT
>16|few|TRBD1|TRBJ1-4|TRBV10-2
CASSAQGAAIGEKLFF
TGCGCCAGCAGTGCTCAGGGGGCGGCGATTGGTGAAAAACTGTTTTTT
>15|NA|NA|TRBJ2-7|TRBV6-2/TRBV6-3
CASSYIPAGTHEQYF
TGTGCCAGCAGTTACATCCCCGCAGGTACCCACGAGCAGTACTTC
>14|many|NA|TRBJ2-1|TRBV12-5
CASVHNGAGDEQFF
TGTGCTAGTGTTCATAATGGAGCTGGGGATGAGCAGTTCTTC
>13|many|NA|TRBJ2-3|TRBV28
CASSFSSTQTQYF
TGTGCCAGCAGTTTCTCTAGTACCCAAACGCAGTATTTT
>13|NA|TRBD2|TRBJ2-1|TRBV5-1
CASSLAAGEVGFF
TGCGCCAGCAGCTTGGCGGCGGGAGAAGTAGGGTTCTTC
>16|many|NA|TRBJ1-1|TRBV28
CASSFPGAPGNTEAFF
TGTGCCAGCAGTTTTCCGGGCGCCCCGGGGAACACTGAAGCTTTCTTT
>14|many|TRBD1|TRBJ2-7|TRBV29-1
CSVEAGQERYEQYF
TGCAGCGTTGAAGCGGGACAGGAACGCTACGAGCAGTACTTC
>13|many|TRBD1|TRBJ1-6|TRBV18
CASSGQGAATLHF
TGTGCCAGCTCAGGACAGGGGGCTGCGACCCTCCACTTT
>17|many|NA|TRBJ2-1|TRBV27
CASSLKFERTRYNEQFF
TGTGCCAGCAGTTTAAAGTTCGAACGGACTCGATACAATGAGCAGTTCTTC
>13|NA|NA|TRBJ1-6|TRBV27
CASTRNPNSPLHF
TGTGCCAGCACTCGAAACCCAAATTCACCCCTCCACTTT
>14|many|TRBD2|TRBJ2-1|TRBV2
CARRAGGPYNEQFF
TGTGCCCGACGAGCGGGGGGGCCATACAATGAGCAGTTCTTC
>15|many|NA|TRBJ1-1|TRBV6-1
CASSWVAGPNTEAFF
TGTGCCAGCAGTTGGGTGGCAGGACCGAACACTGAAGCTTTCTTT
>15|many|NA|TRBJ2-7|TRBV18
CASSLTDRSYYEQYF
TGTGCCAGCTCACTGACCGACAGGAGTTATTACGAGCAGTACTTC
>18|NA|TRBD1|TRBJ1-5|TRBV6-2/TRBV6-3
CASSYRSGTGENGQPQHF
TGTGCCAGCAGTTACAGGTCGGGGACAGGGGAGAATGGGCAGCCCCAGCATTTT
>16|once|TRBD2|TRBJ2-3|TRBV12-3/TRBV12-4
CASSWGTSGSADTQYF
TGTGCCAGCAGTTGGGGGACTAGCGGGAGTGCAGATACGCAGTATTTT
>14|NA|TRBD2|TRBJ2-7|TRBV19
CASNQAAGVYEQYF
TGTGCCAGTAATCAGGCTGCGGGAGTCTACGAGCAGTACTTC
>13|NA|NA|TRBJ2-5|TRBV4-1
CASSQRPQETQYF
TGCGCCAGCAGCCAGCGTCCCCAGGAGACCCAGTACTTC
>18|few|TRBD2|TRBJ2-1|TRBV6-2/TRBV6-3
CASSYVAGGGLSYNEQFF
TGTGCCAGCAGTTACGTAGCTGGCGGGGGGCTTTCGTACAATGAGCAGTTCTTC
>17|NA|NA|TRBJ2-5|TRBV4-1
CASSQDIGGRLQETQYF
TGCGCCAGCAGCCAAGACATTGGGGGCCGGCTACAAGAGACCCAGTACTTC
>14|many|TRBD1|TRBJ1-1|TRBV28
CASNTGTGGTEAFF
TGTGCCAGCAATACCGGGACAGGGGGCACTGAAGCTTTCTTT
>15|many|TRBD1|TRBJ2-1|TRBV28
CASSAPGQGDNEQFF
TGTGCCAGCAGTGCTCCGGGACAGGGGGACAATGAGCAGTTCTTC
>14|many|NA|TRBJ1-1|TRBV7-6
CASSFREADTEAFF
TGTGCCAGCAGCTTCCGGGAGGCGGACACTGAAGCTTTCTTT
>13|many|NA|TRBJ1-1|TRBV10-1
CASTETTGTEAFF
TGCGCCAGCACTGAGACCACGGGCACCGAAGCTTTCTTT
>15|many|TRBD1|TRBJ1-5|TRBV6-1
CASSRQAGGSQPQHF
TGTGCCAGCAGTCGACAGGCAGGGGGCAGTCAGCCCCAGCATTTT
>17|NA|NA|TRBJ1-4|TRBV5-5
CASSWDPKEATNEKLFF
TGTGCCAGCAGCTGGGACCCCAAGGAGGCAACTAATGAAAAACTGTTTTTT
>14|NA|NA|TRBJ2-1|TRBV9
CASSVPNGANEQFF
TGTGCCAGCAGCGTTCCTAACGGGGCCAATGAGCAGTTCTTC
>14|NA|TRBD2|TRBJ2-7|TRBV6-1
CASSRGDGTYEQYF
TGTGCCAGCAGTCGGGGGGACGGAACCTACGAGCAGTACTTC
>14|many|NA|TRBJ2-1|TRBV7-2
CASSQSGRANEQFF
TGTGCCAGCAGCCAATCCGGACGGGCCAATGAGCAGTTCTTC
>18|few|NA|TRBJ2-5|TRBV27
CASSLSRWGGRAQETQYF
TGTGCCAGCAGTTTATCGAGGTGGGGCGGGCGCGCCCAAGAGACCCAGTACTTC
>16|few|TRBD1|TRBJ2-7|TRBV4-3
CASSQDFGNRGGEQYF
TGCGCCAGCAGCCAAGATTTTGGAAACAGGGGCGGCGAGCAGTACTTC
>15|many|TRBD1|TRBJ1-5|TRBV4-1
CASSPPQGTNQPQHF
TGCGCCAGCAGCCCACCACAGGGGACGAATCAGCCCCAGCATTTT
>16|few|TRBD2|TRBJ2-1|TRBV20-1
CSASLLAGATYNEQFF
TGCAGTGCTAGTTTATTAGCGGGGGCTACCTACAATGAGCAGTTCTTC
>15|NA|TRBD1|TRBJ1-4|TRBV7-8
CASSSAGTGSEKLFF
TGTGCCAGCAGCTCCGCCGGGACAGGGAGTGAAAAACTGTTTTTT
>14|NA|NA|TRBJ2-5|TRBV5-5
CASSPPYTQETQYF
TGTGCCAGCAGCCCACCTTACACTCAAGAGACCCAGTACTTC
>12|NA|NA|TRBJ1-1|TRBV6-2/TRBV6-3
CASSSGGAEAFF
TGTGCCAGCAGTTCGGGGGGGGCCGAAGCTTTCTTT
>14|few|TRBD2|TRBJ2-5|TRBV28
CAGSGGGLLETQYF
TGTGCCGGGTCCGGGGGGGGCCTTTTAGAGACCCAGTACTTC
>14|NA|NA|TRBJ1-2|TRBV7-9
CASSLGGIDYGYTF
TGTGCCAGCAGCTTAGGCGGGATTGACTATGGCTACACCTTC
>16|NA|TRBD1|TRBJ1-1|TRBV7-2
CASSLGPDRENTEAFF
TGTGCCAGCAGCTTAGGTCCGGACAGGGAGAACACTGAAGCTTTCTTT
>13|many|NA|TRBJ1-1|TRBV28
CATLDSLNTEAFF
TGTGCCACCTTGGACAGCCTGAACACTGAAGCTTTCTTT
>15|once|NA|TRBJ2-1|TRBV19
CASSSPGQNYNEQFF
TGTGCCAGTAGTTCCCCGGGACAAAACTACAATGAGCAGTTCTTC
>15|many|TRBD2|TRBJ2-5|TRBV7-9
CASSFPLAGEETQYF
TGTGCCAGCAGCTTCCCTCTAGCGGGGGAAGAGACCCAGTACTTC
>16|few|TRBD1|TRBJ2-1|TRBV5-1
CASSLVTGGINNEQFF
TGCGCCAGCAGCTTGGTGACAGGGGGGATTAACAATGAGCAGTTCTTC
>16|NA|NA|TRBJ1-2|TRBV28
CASSLRAGGEDYGYTF
TGTGCCAGCAGTTTACGGGCGGGGGGCGAGGACTATGGCTACACCTTC
>11|many|NA|TRBJ1-2|TRBV2
CATEGNYGYTF
TGTGCCACCGAGGGTAACTATGGCTACACCTTC
>10|few|NA|TRBJ2-7|TRBV2
CASSDGGQYF
TGTGCCAGCAGTGACGGGGGGCAGTACTTC
>18|few|NA|TRBJ1-6|TRBV27
CASSSSGGTIVYNSPLHF
TGTGCCAGCAGTTCCTCGGGGGGAACAATCGTCTATAATTCACCCCTCCACTTT
>15|many|TRBD2|TRBJ2-7|TRBV5-1
CASSGDGGRAYEQYF
TGCGCCAGCAGCGGGGATGGCGGGAGGGCCTACGAGCAGTACTTC
>12|NA|NA|TRBJ2-3|TRBV19
CASRVGADTQYF
TGTGCCAGTAGGGTAGGTGCAGATACGCAGTATTTT
>12|few|TRBD2|TRBJ2-7|TRBV10-3
CATLAGTGEQYF
TGTGCCACCTTAGCGGGGACGGGGGAGCAGTACTTC
>15|NA|TRBD2|TRBJ2-2|TRBV20-1
CSAGPSGKNTGELFF
TGCAGTGCCGGCCCCAGCGGGAAAAACACCGGGGAGCTGTTTTTT
>15|NA|NA|TRBJ2-1|TRBV7-3
CASSPGAGAYNEQFF
TGTGCCAGCAGCCCCGGCGCAGGGGCCTACAATGAGCAGTTCTTC
>17|few|NA|TRBJ2-3|TRBV6-1
CASSSPLSTGTTDTQYF
TGTGCCAGCAGTTCCCCCCTATCCACAGGGACCACAGATACGCAGTATTTT